Listed below are T cell receptor beta chains from one sample, sequenced in a study of blood T cell repertoires in COVID-19. Some clones are missing from TCRdb's copy, which holds only in-frame ones; the method was immunoSEQ multiplex PCR. The repertoire holds 110,000 or so clones, 85% seen once, with 13% in the top ten. The sample was peripheral blood. The receptors stem from a human donor in a cohort sampled during active COVID-19. Both conserved end residues are part of each CDR3.

cdr3_aa,j_call,v_call
CASSARWTGGSGNTIYF,TRBJ1-3,TRBV25-1
CASSPQGLAYEQYF,TRBJ2-7,TRBV7-9
CASSRPPGGSGTDTQYF,TRBJ2-3,TRBV11-2
CASSRTGRNTEAFF,TRBJ1-1,TRBV3-1/TRBV3-2
CASSIRRGGTEAFF,TRBJ1-1,TRBV19
CASSQGCVVSDRGGYTF,TRBJ1-2,TRBV3-1/TRBV3-2
CASQKGNRPGSYNSPLHF,TRBJ1-6,TRBV5-8
CASRRGGSGTDTQYF,TRBJ2-3,TRBV9
CAISDTRDRGNTGELFF,TRBJ2-2,TRBV10-3
CASSQGRGETQYF,TRBJ2-5,TRBV6-5
CASSPVLTSADEQFF,TRBJ2-1,TRBV27
CATSRDRGQGGNTIYF,TRBJ1-3,TRBV15
CASGRSPGGGELFF,TRBJ2-2,TRBV6-5
CASSLSGTGGVYEQYF,TRBJ2-7,TRBV27
CASSQAWTLYGYTF,TRBJ1-2,TRBV4-3
CASSLDGGGYNEQFF,TRBJ2-1,TRBV7-3
CASSMSGGQPQHF,TRBJ1-5,TRBV19
CASSSLTTDRQQYF,TRBJ2-7,TRBV6-5
CASSYSSGGAADTQYF,TRBJ2-3,TRBV6-5
CASSRRGGPEQYF,TRBJ2-7,TRBV28
CASIKTSLADTQYF,TRBJ2-3,TRBV5-5
CASRRDNQPQHF,TRBJ1-5,TRBV2
CAWRADRGHTEAFF,TRBJ1-1,TRBV30
CASSLIPGDEQYF,TRBJ2-7,TRBV7-9
CASSLSLDRSFYGYTF,TRBJ1-2,TRBV7-9
CASSFVGGNTEAFF,TRBJ1-1,TRBV7-2
CASSQGGGDRPNTGELFF,TRBJ2-2,TRBV3-1/TRBV3-2
CASSYTRGGVPDTQYF,TRBJ2-3,TRBV6-2/TRBV6-3
CASSPGTSGGYYEQYF,TRBJ2-7,TRBV6-6
CASSLEAGARGNTIYF,TRBJ1-3,TRBV5-4
CASSYSIAGAGGYTF,TRBJ1-2,TRBV6-5
CASSARQGPAKNIQYF,TRBJ2-4,TRBV2
CASGPQQDSPLHF,TRBJ1-6,TRBV12-5
CASRPGLAPEQYF,TRBJ2-7,TRBV12-3/TRBV12-4
CASSLGFSAYSYNEQFF,TRBJ2-1,TRBV5-6
CASSLLGAGANTGELFF,TRBJ2-2,TRBV19
CASSEARGGMDTQYF,TRBJ2-3,TRBV10-1
CASSQEPAGGRNEQFF,TRBJ2-1,TRBV4-3
CASSSTGLTRADTQYF,TRBJ2-3,TRBV28
CASSHPGQGALQPQHF,TRBJ1-5,TRBV4-1
CAWLAGGSYNEQFF,TRBJ2-1,TRBV30
CASSLSRVAGRNQPQHF,TRBJ1-5,TRBV28
CASSHGDRGSGNTIYF,TRBJ1-3,TRBV3-1/TRBV3-2
CASSGGLAGAYNEQFF,TRBJ2-1,TRBV7-2
CATSRDMGANSPLHF,TRBJ1-6,TRBV15
CATSRDTGLYGYTF,TRBJ1-2,TRBV15
CASSYSRDRGFTLHF,TRBJ1-6,TRBV6-6
CASSHRQGTMNTEAFF,TRBJ1-1,TRBV4-2
CASSPKGGLGEEKLFF,TRBJ1-4,TRBV7-8